The rows below give T cell receptor beta chains drawn from one sample of a study of cytomegalovirus exposure and HLA in healthy donors. Some clones are missing from TCRdb's copy, which holds only in-frame ones; the method was immunoSEQ multiplex PCR. The sample lists some 70,000 clones; around 89% were seen once. The specimen was PBMCs. Receptors were obtained from a woman between 18 and 29 years old in good health and CMV-seronegative. CDR3s include the opening cysteine and the closing phenylalanine or tryptophan. The D gene is left open where the match is weak. Only part of the rows carry a size: once, few, many, or a class if the clone is expanded.

v_gene	d_gene	abundance	j_gene	CDR3aa	CDR3nt
TRBV4-2	NA	NA	TRBJ2-7	CASSQTGVPYEQYF	TGTGCCAGCAGCCAGACGGGGGTTCCCTACGAGCAGTACTTC
TRBV13	NA	NA	TRBJ2-5	CASSPLNSGQETQYF	TGTGCCAGCAGCCCTCTCAATAGCGGCCAAGAGACCCAGTACTTC
TRBV5-6	TRBD2	NA	TRBJ2-2	CASSQLAGFTGELFF	TGTGCCAGCAGCCAACTAGCGGGCTTCACCGGGGAGCTGTTTTTT
TRBV7-9	NA	NA	TRBJ2-3	CASTGSSADTQYF	TGTGCCAGCACCGGGAGTAGTGCAGATACGCAGTATTTT
TRBV2	NA	NA	TRBJ1-1	CASSVSPVFFF	TGTGCCAGCAGTGTGTCTCCTGTTTTCTTCTTT
TRBV11-3	NA	NA	TRBJ1-4	CASSLTLGEKLFF	TGTGCCAGCAGCTTGACCCTCGGGGAAAAACTGTTTTTT
TRBV2	TRBD1	NA	TRBJ2-1	CASRGQVWFF	TGTGCCAGCAGGGGACAGGTCTGGTTCTTC
TRBV4-3	NA	NA	TRBJ1-2	CASSQAAGGYGYTF	TGCGCCAGCAGCCAAGCGGCGGGGGGGTATGGCTACACCTTC
TRBV11-2	TRBD1	few	TRBJ2-7	CASSSTGLYEQYF	TGTGCCAGCAGCTCGACAGGGCTCTACGAGCAGTACTTC
TRBV7-2	TRBD2	NA	TRBJ2-1	CASSLRLAGGYNEQFF	TGTGCCAGCAGCTTACGGCTAGCGGGGGGTTACAATGAGCAGTTCTTC
TRBV4-2	TRBD1	NA	TRBJ1-4	CASSHGQGEEKLFF	TGTGCCAGCAGCCACGGACAGGGGGAAGAAAAACTGTTTTTT
TRBV7-8	NA	NA	TRBJ2-5	CASSLVRGAQETQYF	TGTGCCAGCAGCTTAGTCCGGGGGGCCCAAGAGACCCAGTACTTC